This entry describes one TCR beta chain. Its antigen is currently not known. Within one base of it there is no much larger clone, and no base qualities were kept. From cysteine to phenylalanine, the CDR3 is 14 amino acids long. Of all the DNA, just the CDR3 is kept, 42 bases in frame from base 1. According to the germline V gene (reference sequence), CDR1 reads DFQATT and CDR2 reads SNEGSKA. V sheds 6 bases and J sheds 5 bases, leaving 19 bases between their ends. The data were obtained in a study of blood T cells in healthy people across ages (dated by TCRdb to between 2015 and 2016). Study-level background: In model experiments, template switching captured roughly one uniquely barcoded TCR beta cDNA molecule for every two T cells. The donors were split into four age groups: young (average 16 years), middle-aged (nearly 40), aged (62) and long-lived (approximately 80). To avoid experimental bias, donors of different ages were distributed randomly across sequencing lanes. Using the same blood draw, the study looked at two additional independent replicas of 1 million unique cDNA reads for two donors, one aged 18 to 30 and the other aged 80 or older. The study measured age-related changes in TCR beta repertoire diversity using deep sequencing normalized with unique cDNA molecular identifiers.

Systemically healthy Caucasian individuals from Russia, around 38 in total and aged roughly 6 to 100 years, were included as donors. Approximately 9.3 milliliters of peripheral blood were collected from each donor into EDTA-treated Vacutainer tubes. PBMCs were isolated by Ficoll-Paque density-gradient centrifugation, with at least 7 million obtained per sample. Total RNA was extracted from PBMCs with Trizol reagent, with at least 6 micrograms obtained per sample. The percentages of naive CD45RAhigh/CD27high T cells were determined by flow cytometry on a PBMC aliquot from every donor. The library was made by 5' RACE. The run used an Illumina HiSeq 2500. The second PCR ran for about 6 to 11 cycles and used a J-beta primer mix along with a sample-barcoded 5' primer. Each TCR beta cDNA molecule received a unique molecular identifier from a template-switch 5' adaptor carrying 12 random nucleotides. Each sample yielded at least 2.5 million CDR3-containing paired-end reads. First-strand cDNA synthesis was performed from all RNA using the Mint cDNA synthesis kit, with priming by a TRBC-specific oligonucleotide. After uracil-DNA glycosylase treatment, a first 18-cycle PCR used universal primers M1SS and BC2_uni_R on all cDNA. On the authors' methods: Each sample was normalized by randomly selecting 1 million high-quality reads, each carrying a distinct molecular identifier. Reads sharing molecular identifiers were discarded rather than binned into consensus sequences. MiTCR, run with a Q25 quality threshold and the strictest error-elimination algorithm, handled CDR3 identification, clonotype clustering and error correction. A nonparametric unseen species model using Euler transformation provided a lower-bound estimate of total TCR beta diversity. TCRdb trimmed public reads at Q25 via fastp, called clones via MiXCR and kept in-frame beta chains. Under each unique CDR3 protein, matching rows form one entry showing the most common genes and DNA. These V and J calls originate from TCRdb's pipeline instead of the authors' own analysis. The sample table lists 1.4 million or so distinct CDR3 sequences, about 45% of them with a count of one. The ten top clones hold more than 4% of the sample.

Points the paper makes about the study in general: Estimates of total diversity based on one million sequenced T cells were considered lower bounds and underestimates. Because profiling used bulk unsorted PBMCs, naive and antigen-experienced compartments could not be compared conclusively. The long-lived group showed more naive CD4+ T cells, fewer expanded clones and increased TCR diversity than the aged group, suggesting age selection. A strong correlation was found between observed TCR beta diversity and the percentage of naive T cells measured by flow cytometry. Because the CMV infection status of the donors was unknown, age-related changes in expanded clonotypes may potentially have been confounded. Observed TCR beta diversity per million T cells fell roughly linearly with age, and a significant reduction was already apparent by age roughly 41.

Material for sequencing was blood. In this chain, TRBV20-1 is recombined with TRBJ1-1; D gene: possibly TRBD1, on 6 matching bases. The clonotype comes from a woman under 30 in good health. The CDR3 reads CSARPGASRTEAFF. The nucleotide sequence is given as TGCAGTGCCCGACCGGGGGCCTCGAGGACTGAAGCTTTCTTT.